Shown below are 13 T cell receptor beta chains from a single sample sequenced in a study of T cells in Graves' hyperthyroidism and ophthalmopathy. The investigators amplified TCR beta CDR3 regions from RNA transcripts. HTBI primers drove first-round RT-PCR of the TCR CDR3. TCRdb redid the calling of the multiplex PCR reads with MiXCR, one entry per CDR3 protein. The sample shows under 350,000 distinct CDR3 sequences, roughly a fifth of them seen only once. Sequenced sample: blood. The source of these receptors is a woman aged 50 to 60 with Graves' hyperthyroidism.

This clonotype came up many times. The gene calls are TRBV11-3 and TRBJ2-5; D remains ambiguous. Germline loops: CDR1 SGHNT, CDR2 YENEEA. V was cut by 0 bases and J by 5 bases, with 4 bases left in between. The CDR3 length is 12 residues. The CDR3: CASSLDRETQYF. As DNA, the CDR3 is TGTGCCAGCAGCTTAGATCGGGAGACCCAGTACTTC.

This clonotype turned up a few times. The chain links TRBV15 to TRBJ1-6, with D tentatively TRBD1 (5 bases). Germline V lookup: CDR1 LNHNV, CDR2 YYDKDF (reference sequence). CDR3 length: 17 residues. Trimming cost V 0 bases and J 0 bases, with 9 bases left between them. The CDR3 sequence: CATSRDPGSSYNSPLHF. Here the CDR3 DNA reads TGTGCCACCAGCAGAGATCCAGGGAGCTCCTATAATTCACCCCTCCACTTT.

This clonotype appeared many times. The chain combines TRBV6-1 with TRBJ2-7, with D perhaps assigned TRBD1 or TRBD2 (5 bases each). CDR3 size: 13 residues. Trimming took off 10 bases at V and 3 bases at J, with 16 bases between the two ends. CDR1 is MNHNS and CDR2 is SASEGT in the germline V gene. Here the CDR3 DNA reads TGTGCCACCAACCCTCCGAGGGGCTACGAGCAGTACTTC. Protein sequence: CATNPPRGYEQYF.

The sample holds a few counts of this clonotype. The rearrangement links TRBV14 to TRBJ1-2, with 12 bases matching TRBD1. Germline CDR1 and CDR2: SGHDN and FVKESK. V was clipped by 4 bases and J by 3 bases; unmatched bases: 9. The CDR3 is 17 residues long. The CDR3 DNA follows: TGTGCCAGCAGCCCCGGGACAGGGGGCTCTCGGGACTATGGCTACACCTTC. Translating gives CASSPGTGGSRDYGYTF.

The rearrangement uses TRBV11-2 and TRBJ2-7, with D uncertain. Germline V gene lookup returns CDR1 SGHAT and CDR2 FQNNGV. CDR3 length: 11 residues. With 5 bases removed from V and 6 bases from J, the gap between germline ends came to 8 bases. The CDR3 here is CASSRVGEQYF. The CDR3 DNA reads as TGTGCCAGCAGCCGCGTCGGCGAGCAGTACTTC.

There are many counts of this clonotype. This chain joins TRBV27 and TRBJ2-5; D unresolved. Germline CDR1 MNHEY, CDR2 SMNVEV (reference sequence). V lost 5 bases to trimming and J lost 1 base, with 14 bases between them. The CDR3 sequence is 15 residues long. The CDR3 protein is CASSPTLEFQETQYF. The CDR3 nucleotides are TGTGCCAGCAGTCCAACTCTAGAGTTCCAAGAGACCCAGTACTTC.

This clonotype was recorded many times. This rearrangement joins TRBV6-2 or TRBV6-3 to TRBJ2-4; 9 bases agree with TRBD1. The CDR3 totals 18 residues. Looked up from germline, CDR1 is MNHEY and CDR2 is SVGEGT. The V segment lost 5 bases and the J segment 0 bases; nucleotides outside the gene matches: 11. The chain's CDR3 is CASSGGTGRLLAKNIQYF. CDR3 coding DNA: TGTGCCAGCAGTGGAGGGACAGGGAGGCTTCTAGCCAAAAACATTCAGTACTTC.

The J gene is TRBJ2-1, the V gene TRBV9, with 12 bases matching TRBD2. The CDR3 sequence is 18 residues long. The junction had 16 bases not matched to a gene; V was cut back by 4 bases and J by 8 bases. Germline CDR1 reads SGDLS; CDR2 reads YYNGEE. CDR3 region: CASSSFLRLAGDLDEQFF. CDR3 DNA sequence: TGTGCCAGCAGCTCCTTTCTCCGACTAGCGGGAGACCTCGATGAGCAGTTCTTC. Together with reference TRBV9 and TRBJ2-1, the CDR3 gives the full variable domain: DSGVTQTPKHLITATGQRVTLRCSPRSGDLSVYWYQQSLDQGLQFLIQYYNGEERAKGNILERFSAQQFPDLHSELNLSSLELGDSALYFCASSSFLRLAGDLDEQFFGPGTRLTVL.

The chain couples TRBV7-9 to TRBJ2-3; TRBD2 agrees at 7 bases. The J segment lost 0 bases and the V segment lost 5 bases, leaving 8 bases of the junction unmatched. CDR1 and CDR2 (germline): SEHNR, FQNEAQ (reference sequence). CDR3 size: 16 residues. The CDR3 is CASSPGGSGSTDTQYF. The CDR3 nucleotides read TGTGCCAGCAGCCCTGGTGGTAGCGGGAGCACAGATACGCAGTATTTT.

The chain combines TRBV19 with TRBJ1-1, with 7 bases identical to TRBD1. The CDR3 spans 13 residues. From germline, CDR1 is LNHDA and CDR2 SQIVND (reference sequence). J gave up 8 bases and V 6 bases, and 9 bases lay outside the gene matches. The CDR3 DNA reads as TGTGCCAGTAGGGGGGGAGGGGGCGTCGAAGCTTTCTTT. Amino acid sequence: CASRGGGGVEAFF.

The table lists this clonotype with a few counts. This chain joins TRBV28 and TRBJ1-5, with unresolved D. The germline V gene has CDR1 MDHEN and CDR2 SYDVKM. The CDR3 is 18 amino acids. Trimming stripped 3 bases from V and 1 base from J, with 19 bases between. The CDR3 here is CASSFRQIRSHSNQPQHF. The CDR3, as DNA: TGTGCCAGCAGTTTCCGCCAAATACGCAGCCACAGCAATCAGCCCCAGCATTTT.

This clonotype was recorded many times. The chain has TRBV3-1 and TRBJ2-7, with 7 positions matching TRBD1. The germline V gene encodes CDR1 LGHDT and CDR2 YNNKEL (reference sequence). V shed 4 bases, J shed 2 bases, and the junction held 2 bases outside the gene matches. The CDR3 sequence is 13 residues long. The CDR3 here is CASSRDSPYEQYF. In DNA, the CDR3 is TGTGCCAGCAGCCGGGACAGTCCCTACGAGCAGTACTTC.

This chain uses TRBV7-6 with TRBJ2-5, with 10 bases aligning to TRBD1. V trimming: 3 bases; J trimming: 2 bases; junction bases outside the gene matches: 12. Germline CDR1 SGHVS, CDR2 FNYEAQ. The CDR3 covers 18 residues. CDR3 coding DNA: TGTGCCAGCAGCTTTTTGTCTCCCGGGACAGGGGAGCAAGAGACCCAGTACTTC. Protein: CASSFLSPGTGEQETQYF.